These 8 T cell receptor beta chains were all obtained from the same sample, sequenced in a study of blood T cell repertoires in COVID-19. Measured with immunoSEQ multiplex PCR; TCRdb has only the in-frame clones, and not every one. The sample consists of fewer than 350,000 clones, about four fifths of them appearing once. The sequenced sample consisted of peripheral blood. The receptors here all came from a woman aged 55-75 years with active or convalescent COVID-19.

This rearrangement joins TRBV7-8 to TRBJ2-2; TRBD2 matches 7 bases. J lost 6 bases, V lost 2 bases, and 12 bases had no gene match. The CDR3 consists of 17 residues. Looked up from germline, CDR1 is SGHVS and CDR2 is FQNEAQ. CDR3 loop: CASSLQLEGSGPGELFF. CDR3 bases: TGTGCCAGCAGCTTACAACTCGAGGGTAGCGGGCCCGGGGAGCTGTTTTTT. Using reference TRBV7-8 and TRBJ2-2 for the parts outside the CDR3, the full variable domain is GAGVSQSPRYKVAKRGQDVALRCDPISGHVSLFWYQQALGQGPEFLTYFQNEAQLDKSGLPSDRFFAERPEGSVSTLKIQRTQQEDSAVYLCASSLQLEGSGPGELFFGEGSRLTVL.

The V gene is TRBV3-1 (or the pseudogene TRBV3-2), the J gene TRBJ2-7; TRBD1 matches at 9 bases. Germline V gene data show CDR1 as LGHDT and CDR2 as YNNKEL (reference sequence). The V gene end was trimmed by 5 bases and the J gene end by 3 bases; junction bases not matched to a gene: 8. The CDR3 loop spans 15 amino acids. The DNA for the CDR3 is TGTGCCAGCAGCGTCCCGGGACAGGGCGTCTACGAGCAGTACTTC. Amino acid sequence: CASSVPGQGVYEQYF.

The chain uses TRBV10-2 and TRBJ1-6, with 7 bases lining up with TRBD1. Germline V gives CDR1 WSHSY, CDR2 SAAADI. The CDR3 has 14 residues. With V trimmed by 3 bases and J by 9 bases, 5 bases remained unmatched. The CDR3: CASSEGGQASPLHF. In nucleotides, the CDR3 is TGCGCCAGCAGTGAAGGTGGACAGGCTTCACCCCTCCACTTT.

For this clone: An end of the junction does not agree with germline; a read error may underlie this. This chain links TRBV7-8 with TRBJ1-2; maybe TRBD1 (6 bases). This CDR3 comprises 15 residues. Germline V lookup: CDR1 SGHVS, CDR2 FQNEAQ. CDR3 sequence (DNA): TGTGCCAGCAACTTAGCCCCGGACAGTCCCTATGGCTACACCTTC. Amino acids: CASNLAPDSPYGYTF.

The chain recombines TRBV5-4 with TRBJ1-6; D is uncertain. This CDR3 contains 16 residues. The V gene lost 0 bases and the J gene lost 4 bases, with 11 bases spanning the gap. Germline lookup yields CDR1 SGHNT and CDR2 YYREEE (reference sequence). CDR3 nucleotides: TGTGCCAGCAGCTTGGTAGTGGGCGGGTATAATTCACCCCTCCACTTT. Encoded protein: CASSLVVGGYNSPLHF. Full variable domain (missing parts from reference TRBV5-4 and TRBJ1-6): ETGVTQSPTHLIKTRGQQVTLRCSSQSGHNTVSWYQQALGQGPQFIFQYYREEENGRGNFPPRFSGLQFPNYSSELNVNALELDDSALYLCASSLVVGGYNSPLHFGNGTRLTVT.

Turning to this clone: The junction differs from germline at one of its ends, possibly a read error. This chain uses TRBV14 with TRBJ1-1, with D uncertain. The CDR3 length is 15 residues. Germline V CDR1 and CDR2: SGHDN, FVKESK. CDR3 nucleotides: TGTGCCAGCAGTCAAGTCGGGGAGTTGAGCACTGAAGCTTTCTTT. This codes for CASSQVGELSTEAFF.

The chain couples TRBV4-3 to TRBJ2-7; TRBD2 is a possible D gene (6 bases). V was shortened by 0 bases and J by 5 bases, with 8 bases between the two germline ends. Per germline, CDR1 LGHNA and CDR2 YSLEER. The CDR3 contains 13 residues. The CDR3 DNA is TGCGCCAGCAGCCAAGATTCGGGGGACGAGCAGTACTTC. Its protein is CASSQDSGDEQYF.

V and J are TRBV2 and TRBJ2-7, with 7 nucleotides matching TRBD1. Germline lookup yields CDR1 SNHLY and CDR2 FYNNEI. Unmatched junction bases numbered 8, after V lost 3 bases and J lost 0 bases. The CDR3 loop spans 16 amino acids. CDR3 nucleotides: TGTGCCAGCAGTGAGCGCCACAGGGGCCTCTCCTACGAGCAGTACTTC. This gives the protein CASSERHRGLSYEQYF.